This is a list of T cell receptor beta chains from one sample in a study of cytomegalovirus exposure and HLA in healthy donors. Data came from immunoSEQ multiplex PCR; TCRdb stores just in-frame clones and leaves some out. The sample includes around 130,000 clones, around 86% seen only once; the top ten take around 2.2%. Specimen: PBMCs. The receptors here all came from a woman aged 40 to 50 in good health and CMV-seronegative. The CDR3 runs from the conserved cysteine through the conserved F or W. D genes are given only for firm matches. Only some rows state a clone size, as once, few, many or a class for expanded clones.

abundance: -
v_gene: TRBV11-2
j_gene: TRBJ2-7
d_gene: TRBD2
CDR3aa: CASSIRRDGGSYEQYF
CDR3nt: TGTGCCAGCAGCATTCGCAGGGACGGGGGGTCCTACGAGCAGTACTTC

abundance: -
v_gene: TRBV7-2
j_gene: TRBJ2-3
d_gene: -
CDR3aa: CASSLKGSTDTQYF
CDR3nt: TGTGCCAGCAGCTTAAAGGGGAGCACAGATACGCAGTATTTT

abundance: -
v_gene: TRBV6-5
j_gene: TRBJ2-3
d_gene: TRBD2
CDR3aa: CATQRGSTDTQYF
CDR3nt: TGTGCCACCCAGCGGGGGAGCACAGATACGCAGTATTTT

abundance: -
v_gene: TRBV7-2
j_gene: TRBJ1-2
d_gene: -
CDR3aa: CASTPGGGYTF
CDR3nt: TGTGCCAGCACCCCTGGGGGCGGCTACACCTTC

abundance: -
v_gene: TRBV5-1
j_gene: TRBJ1-2
d_gene: -
CDR3aa: CASSLFFWADPTYGYTF
CDR3nt: TGCGCCAGCAGCTTGTTTTTTTGGGCCGATCCTACCTATGGCTACACCTTC

abundance: -
v_gene: TRBV7-9
j_gene: TRBJ1-5
d_gene: TRBD1
CDR3aa: CASSNLKDGRQGAQPQHF
CDR3nt: TGTGCCAGCAGTAACCTAAAGGATGGGCGACAGGGGGCTCAGCCCCAGCATTTT

abundance: -
v_gene: TRBV7-9
j_gene: TRBJ2-3
d_gene: TRBD1
CDR3aa: CASSGQGVGDTQYF
CDR3nt: TGTGCCAGCAGCGGACAGGGGGTCGGAGATACGCAGTATTTT

abundance: -
v_gene: TRBV5-5
j_gene: TRBJ1-5
d_gene: -
CDR3aa: CASSLGSSGFGNQPQHF
CDR3nt: TGTGCCAGCAGCTTAGGTTCATCGGGTTTCGGCAATCAGCCCCAGCATTTT

abundance: -
v_gene: TRBV6-6
j_gene: TRBJ1-4
d_gene: -
CDR3aa: CASSLDLREKLFF
CDR3nt: TGTGCCAGCAGTCTCGACCTGAGGGAAAAACTGTTTTTT

abundance: -
v_gene: TRBV7-9
j_gene: TRBJ1-2
d_gene: TRBD1
CDR3aa: CASSLVFEQGNGYTF
CDR3nt: TGTGCCAGCAGCTTAGTGTTCGAACAGGGGAATGGCTACACCTTC

abundance: -
v_gene: TRBV18
j_gene: TRBJ2-3
d_gene: -
CDR3aa: CASSQLVGTDTQYF
CDR3nt: TGTGCCAGCTCACAGCTAGTCGGCACAGATACGCAGTATTTT

abundance: -
v_gene: TRBV9
j_gene: TRBJ2-5
d_gene: TRBD2
CDR3aa: CASSGTSGSRETQYF
CDR3nt: TGTGCCAGCAGCGGGACTAGCGGGAGCCGAGAGACCCAGTACTTC

abundance: -
v_gene: TRBV12-5
j_gene: TRBJ2-5
d_gene: -
CDR3aa: CASGSRTQYF
CDR3nt: TGTGCTAGTGGCTCCCGGACCCAGTACTTC

abundance: -
v_gene: TRBV19
j_gene: TRBJ2-7
d_gene: TRBD1
CDR3aa: CASSITRTGAYEQYF
CDR3nt: TGTGCCAGTAGTATTACCCGGACAGGAGCCTACGAGCAGTACTTC

abundance: -
v_gene: TRBV15
j_gene: TRBJ1-3
d_gene: -
CDR3aa: CATSSLGSGIYF
CDR3nt: TGTGCCACCAGTTCCCTTGGGAGCGGCATATATTTT

abundance: few
v_gene: TRBV6-5
j_gene: TRBJ1-6
d_gene: TRBD1
CDR3aa: CASSRRGPGSPLHF
CDR3nt: TGTGCCAGCAGTCGAAGGGGGCCAGGATCACCCCTCCACTTT

abundance: few
v_gene: TRBV19
j_gene: TRBJ2-7
d_gene: -
CDR3aa: CASSIGGLSYEQYF
CDR3nt: TGTGCCAGTAGTATAGGCGGGCTGTCCTACGAGCAGTACTTC

abundance: -
v_gene: TRBV7-9
j_gene: TRBJ2-1
d_gene: TRBD2
CDR3aa: CSSSQHGGMDEQFF
CDR3nt: TGTTCCAGCAGCCAGCACGGGGGGATGGATGAGCAGTTCTTC

abundance: -
v_gene: TRBV27
j_gene: TRBJ2-3
d_gene: TRBD2
CDR3aa: CASSPKPPGLAGGREYF
CDR3nt: TGTGCCAGCAGTCCCAAGCCTCCGGGACTAGCGGGCGGAAGGGAGTATTTT

abundance: -
v_gene: TRBV6-1
j_gene: TRBJ2-7
d_gene: TRBD1
CDR3aa: CASSEIIGTGTFYEQYF
CDR3nt: TGTGCCAGCAGTGAAATCATCGGGACAGGGACATTCTACGAGCAGTACTTC

abundance: few
v_gene: TRBV5-8
j_gene: TRBJ1-2
d_gene: -
CDR3aa: CASSLKAGDYGYTF
CDR3nt: TGTGCCAGCAGCTTGAAAGCAGGGGACTATGGCTACACCTTC

abundance: few
v_gene: TRBV19
j_gene: TRBJ2-3
d_gene: TRBD1
CDR3aa: CASSLTPGQGRDTQYF
CDR3nt: TGTGCCAGTAGTCTTACGCCGGGACAGGGACGGGATACGCAGTATTTT

abundance: -
v_gene: TRBV11-1
j_gene: TRBJ2-1
d_gene: TRBD1
CDR3aa: CASSKKDRGHEQFF
CDR3nt: TGTGCCAGCAGCAAGAAGGACAGGGGCCATGAGCAGTTCTTC